This is a list of T cell receptor beta chains from one sample in a study of beta chain features in type 1 diabetes. Profiling relied on immunoSEQ multiplex PCR, and the TCRdb table lists in-frame clones only, not all of them. The sample yields about 140,000 clones, about 7% seen once. Input material: central memory CD4+ T cells from blood. The receptors come from a woman aged 25-40 years in good health. The CDR3 runs from the conserved cysteine through the conserved F or W. The order of the fields is D gene, CDR3 length, clone size, V gene, J gene, CDR3 DNA, CDR3 protein. D genes are given only for firm matches. Clone sizes are given selectively: once, few, many, or a class where the clone is expanded.

>TRBD1|14|few|TRBV7-2|TRBJ2-5
TGTGCCAGCAGCTTCTCGACAGGGCGGGAGACCCAGTACTTC
CASSFSTGRETQYF
>TRBD1|16|few|TRBV6-6|TRBJ2-7
TGTGCCAGCAGTAAAAATCCGGGACAGGGTCTCTACGAGCAGTACTTC
CASSKNPGQGLYEQYF
>TRBD2|18|few|TRBV7-2|TRBJ2-1
TGTGCCAGCAGCTTAGTGCGTAGCGGGAGGGACTCCTACAATGAGCAGTTCTTC
CASSLVRSGRDSYNEQFF
>TRBD1|16|few|TRBV7-2|TRBJ1-3
TGTGCCAGCAGCTTAGCGCACAGGGGGACGGGAAACACCATATATTTT
CASSLAHRGTGNTIYF
>NA|14|once|TRBV19|TRBJ1-1
TGTGCCAGTAGTCGACAGGTAGCGAACACTGAAGCTTTCTTT
CASSRQVANTEAFF
>TRBD2|14|many|TRBV9|TRBJ2-3
TGTGCCAGCAGCGTAGCGGGAGGGCGAGATACGCAGTATTTT
CASSVAGGRDTQYF
>TRBD1|13|NA|TRBV18|TRBJ1-2
TGTGCCAGCTCCCCAGAGACAGGGGACGGCTACACCTTC
CASSPETGDGYTF
>NA|20|few|TRBV21-1|TRBJ2-2
TGTGCCAGCAGCAAAGTAGTGGGGGCTAGCGGGAGGGGGAACACCGGGGAGCTGTTTTTT
CASSKVVGASGRGNTGELFF
>NA|15|NA|TRBV5-5|TRBJ1-5
TGTGCCAGCAGCTTGAGTCAACCAGGGGAAGGGCCCCAGCATTTT
CASSLSQPGEGPQHF
>TRBD1|16|few|TRBV19|TRBJ1-2
TGTGCCAGCCTACGTCGTACAGGGGACCCTAACTATGGCTACACCTTC
CASLRRTGDPNYGYTF
>TRBD2|16|NA|TRBV28|TRBJ2-2
TGTGCCAGCAGTCGCGGCCTAGCGGGACGGGCCGGGGAGCTGTTTTTT
CASSRGLAGRAGELFF
>TRBD1|13|few|TRBV7-3|TRBJ2-7
TGTGCCAGCAGCCCCGGACAGGGTAGAGAGCAGTACTTC
CASSPGQGREQYF
>TRBD1|15|NA|TRBV5-4|TRBJ2-1
TGTGCCAGCAGCTCCGGGACAGCCGGCCTCAATGAGCAGTTCTTC
CASSSGTAGLNEQFF
>NA|14|NA|TRBV6-6|TRBJ2-3
TGTGCCAGCAGTTACGGCAAATCCACAGATACGCAGTATTTT
CASSYGKSTDTQYF
>NA|15|many|TRBV14|TRBJ2-2
TGTGCCAGCAGTAGGACAGCAACGAACACCGGGGAGCTGTTTTTT
CASSRTATNTGELFF
>NA|14|NA|TRBV28|TRBJ2-7
TGTGCCAGCAGTATTGGGGGAGGCCCCTACGAGCAGTACTTC
CASSIGGGPYEQYF
>TRBD2|17|NA|TRBV13|TRBJ2-5
TGTGCCAGCAGCTCAACAGTTAGCGGGAGGGATCAAGAGACCCAGTACTTC
CASSSTVSGRDQETQYF
>TRBD2|15|few|TRBV7-9|TRBJ2-7
TGTGCCAGCAGCGATAGCGGGCGCCTCTCCTACGAGCAGTACTTC
CASSDSGRLSYEQYF
>TRBD1|12|few|TRBV29-1|TRBJ2-7
TGCAGCGCGACAGGGGGCGGTTACGAGCAGTACTTC
CSATGGGYEQYF
>NA|16|NA|TRBV9|TRBJ1-1
TGTGCCAGCAGCATGGGGGGGCGGGTCCGGAACACTGAAGCTTTCTTT
CASSMGGRVRNTEAFF
>TRBD1|14|few|TRBV7-9|TRBJ1-5
TGTGCCAGCAGCTTTGGACAGGGGGCTCAGCCCCAGCATTTT
CASSFGQGAQPQHF
>NA|19|few|TRBV7-8|TRBJ2-7
TGTGCCAGCAGCCTCAGGAGGTCGGGAACCTCCGCTCCTTCCTACGAGCAGTACTTC
CASSLRRSGTSAPSYEQYF
>NA|14|few|TRBV18|TRBJ2-1
TGTGCCAGCTCACCCCGGCAGGTGAGAAACGAGCAGTTCTTC
CASSPRQVRNEQFF
>NA|14|NA|TRBV6-1|TRBJ1-1
TGTGCCAGCAGTGATTTCCGGGTTAACACTGAAGCTTTCTTT
CASSDFRVNTEAFF
>NA|14|NA|TRBV7-6|TRBJ2-7
TGTGCCAGCAGCCGGGGACAAGTAAACTACGAGCAGTACTTC
CASSRGQVNYEQYF
>NA|14|NA|TRBV6-6|TRBJ2-2
TGTGCCAGCAGGGAGGGAAGGAACACCGGGGAGCTGTTTTTT
CASREGRNTGELFF
>TRBD1|13|few|TRBV28|TRBJ2-7
TGTGCCAGCAGTTTTACACCAGGACAGGGGGGGTACTTC
CASSFTPGQGGYF
>TRBD2|14|NA|TRBV19|TRBJ2-3
TGTGCCAGTAGGCAGCGGGAAAGCACAGATACGCAGTATTTT
CASRQRESTDTQYF
>NA|15|NA|TRBV28|TRBJ2-7
TGTGCCAGCAGCCGAAACCCCGGAGGGATTCGCGAGCAGTACTTC
CASSRNPGGIREQYF
>NA|15|few|TRBV28|TRBJ2-1
TGTGCCAGCAGTTTTCGGGGTGTAGGCCTCCATGAGCAGTTCTTC
CASSFRGVGLHEQFF
>NA|16|NA|TRBV18|TRBJ1-4
TGTGCCAGCTCATTCGTCCTGGGCGCAACTAATGAAAAACTGTTTTTT
CASSFVLGATNEKLFF
>TRBD1|15|NA|TRBV14|TRBJ2-5
TGTGCCAGCAGCCAGCTGGGACAGGGGGAAGAGACCCAGTACTTC
CASSQLGQGEETQYF
>TRBD2|18|few|TRBV19|TRBJ2-2
TGTGCCAGTAGTAGAGGGCTAGCGGGAGGTAGGAGCTCCGGGGAGCTGTTTTTT
CASSRGLAGGRSSGELFF
>NA|13|many|TRBV7-2|TRBJ2-4
TGTGCCAGCAGCCCCGACACGAAAAACATTCAGTACTTC
CASSPDTKNIQYF
>NA|16|few|TRBV28|TRBJ2-6
TGTGCCAGCAGTTCATTGGGACACTCTGGGGCCAACGTCCTGACTTTC
CASSSLGHSGANVLTF
>NA|16|few|TRBV19|TRBJ1-5
TGTGCCAGTAGTACTACGAGACAGGTCCTCAATCAGCCCCAGCATTTT
CASSTTRQVLNQPQHF
>TRBD2|14|few|TRBV7-8|TRBJ2-1
TGTGCCAGCAGCCATCGGGAGGGCCAGAATGAGCAGTTCTTC
CASSHREGQNEQFF
>TRBD1|15|many|TRBV18|TRBJ2-3
TGTGCCAGCTCGGGGACAGACGATAGCACAGATACGCAGTATTTT
CASSGTDDSTDTQYF
>TRBD1|13|NA|TRBV11-2|TRBJ2-7
TGTGCCAGCAGCTCGGGACAGGGCCACGAGCAGTACTTC
CASSSGQGHEQYF
>TRBD2|14|NA|TRBV6-5|TRBJ2-7
TGTGCCAGCAGTCTAGCGGGCGGGGCCTACGAGCAGTACTTC
CASSLAGGAYEQYF
>TRBD1|15|few|TRBV18|TRBJ1-1
TGTGCCAGCTCACCACCGGGACAGGGGAACACTGAAGCTTTCTTT
CASSPPGQGNTEAFF